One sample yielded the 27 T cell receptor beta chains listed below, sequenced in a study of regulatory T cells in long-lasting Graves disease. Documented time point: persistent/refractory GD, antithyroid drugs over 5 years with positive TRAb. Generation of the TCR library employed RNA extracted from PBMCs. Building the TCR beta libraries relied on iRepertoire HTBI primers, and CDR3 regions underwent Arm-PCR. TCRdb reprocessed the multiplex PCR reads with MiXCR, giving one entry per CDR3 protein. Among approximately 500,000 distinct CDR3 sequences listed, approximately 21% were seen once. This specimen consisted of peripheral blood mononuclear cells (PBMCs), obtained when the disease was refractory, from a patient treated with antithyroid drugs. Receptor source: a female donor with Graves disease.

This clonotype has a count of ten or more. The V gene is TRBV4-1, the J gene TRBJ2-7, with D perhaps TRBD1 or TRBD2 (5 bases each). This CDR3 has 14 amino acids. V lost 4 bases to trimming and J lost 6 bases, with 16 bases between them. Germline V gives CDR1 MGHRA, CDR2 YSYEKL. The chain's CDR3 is CASSLTGSGTEQYF. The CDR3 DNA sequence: TGCGCCAGCAGCCTTACCGGCTCAGGGACCGAGCAGTACTTC.

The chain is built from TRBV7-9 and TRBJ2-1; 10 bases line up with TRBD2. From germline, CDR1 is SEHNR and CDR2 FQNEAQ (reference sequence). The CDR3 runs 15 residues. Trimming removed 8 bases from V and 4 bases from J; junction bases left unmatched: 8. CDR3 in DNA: TGTGCCAGCCATGGGGGAGCGGGGGGGTACAATGAGCAGTTCTTC. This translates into CASHGGAGGYNEQFF.

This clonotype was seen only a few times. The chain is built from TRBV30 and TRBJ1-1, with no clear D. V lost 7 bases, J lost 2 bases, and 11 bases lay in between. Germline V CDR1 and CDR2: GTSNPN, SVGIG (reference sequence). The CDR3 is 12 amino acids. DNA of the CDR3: TGTGCCTTAAAAACCTTCAACACTGAAGCTTTCTTT. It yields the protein CALKTFNTEAFF.

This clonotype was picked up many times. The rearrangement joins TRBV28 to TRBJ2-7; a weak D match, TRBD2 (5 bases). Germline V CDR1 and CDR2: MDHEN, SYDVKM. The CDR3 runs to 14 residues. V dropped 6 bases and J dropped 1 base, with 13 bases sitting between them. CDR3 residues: CASRERSLSYEQYF. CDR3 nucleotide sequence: TGTGCCAGCAGAGAGCGGTCCCTTTCCTACGAGCAGTACTTC.

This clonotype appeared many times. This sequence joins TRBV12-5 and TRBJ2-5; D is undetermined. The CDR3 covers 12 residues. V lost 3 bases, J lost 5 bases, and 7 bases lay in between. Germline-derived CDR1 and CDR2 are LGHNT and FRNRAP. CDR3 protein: CASGLGRETQYF. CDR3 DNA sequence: TGTGCTAGTGGTTTAGGGCGGGAGACCCAGTACTTC.

CDR3 nucleotides: TGTGCCAGCAGCCCCCAAGGAAACACCATATATTTT. It translates to CASSPQGNTIYF. The rearrangement uses TRBV12-3 or TRBV12-4 and TRBJ1-3; D unclear. Trimming left V 6 bases short and J 4 bases short, with 7 bases between. The CDR3 sequence is 12 residues long.

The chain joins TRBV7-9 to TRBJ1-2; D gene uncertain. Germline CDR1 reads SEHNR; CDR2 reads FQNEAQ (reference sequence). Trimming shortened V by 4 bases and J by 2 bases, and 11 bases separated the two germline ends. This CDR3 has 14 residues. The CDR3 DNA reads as TGTGCCAGCAGCTCGGACGGGAGAAACTATGGCTACACCTTC. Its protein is CASSSDGRNYGYTF.

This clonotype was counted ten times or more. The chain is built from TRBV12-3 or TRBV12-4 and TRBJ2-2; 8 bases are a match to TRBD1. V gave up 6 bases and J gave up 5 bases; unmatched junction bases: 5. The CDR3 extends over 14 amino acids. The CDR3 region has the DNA TGTGCCAGCAGCCCGAGGACAGGGACCGGGGAGCTGTTTTTT. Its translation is CASSPRTGTGELFF.

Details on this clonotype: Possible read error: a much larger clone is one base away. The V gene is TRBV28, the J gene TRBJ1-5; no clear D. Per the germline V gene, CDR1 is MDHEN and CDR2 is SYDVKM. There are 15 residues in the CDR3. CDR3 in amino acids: CASGIRVGGNRPQHF. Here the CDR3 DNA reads TGTGCCAGCGGAATACGAGTAGGAGGCAATCGGCCCCAGCATTTT.

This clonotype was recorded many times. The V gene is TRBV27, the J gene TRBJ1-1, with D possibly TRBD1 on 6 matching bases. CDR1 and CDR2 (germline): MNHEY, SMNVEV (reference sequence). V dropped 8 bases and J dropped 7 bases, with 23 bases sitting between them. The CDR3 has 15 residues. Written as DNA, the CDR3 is TGTGCCAGCTCGGACAGACCGCCAGCTAAGGATGAAGCTTTCTTT. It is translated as CASSDRPPAKDEAFF.

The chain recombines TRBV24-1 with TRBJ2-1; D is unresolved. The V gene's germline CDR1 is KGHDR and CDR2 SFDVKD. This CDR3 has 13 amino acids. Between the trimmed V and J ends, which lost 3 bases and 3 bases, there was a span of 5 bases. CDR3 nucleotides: TGTGCCACCAGTGATGATGACTACAATGAGCAGTTCTTC. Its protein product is CATSDDDYNEQFF.

The DNA of the CDR3 is TGTGCCAGCAGCCAAGTACTGGGCCTCACTGAAGCTTTCTTT. Translated, it gives CASSQVLGLTEAFF. The gene calls are TRBV14 and TRBJ1-1; the D is unclear. The germline V and J ends were trimmed by 1 base and 4 bases, with 10 bases remaining between them. Germline lookup yields CDR1 SGHDN and CDR2 FVKESK. CDR3 size: 14 residues. Full variable domain (missing parts from reference TRBV14 and TRBJ1-1): EAGVTQFPSHSVIEKGQTVTLRCDPISGHDNLYWYRRVMGKEIKFLLHFVKESKQDESGMPNNRFLAERTGGTYSTLKVQPAELEDSGVYFCASSQVLGLTEAFFGQGTRLTVV.

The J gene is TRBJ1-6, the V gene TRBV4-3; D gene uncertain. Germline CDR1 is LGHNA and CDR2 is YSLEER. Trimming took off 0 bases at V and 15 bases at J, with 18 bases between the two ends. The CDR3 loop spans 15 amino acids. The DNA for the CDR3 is TGCGCCAGCAGCCAAGATCCCCACCCCAGTTTACTCCTCCACTTT. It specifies CASSQDPHPSLLLHF.

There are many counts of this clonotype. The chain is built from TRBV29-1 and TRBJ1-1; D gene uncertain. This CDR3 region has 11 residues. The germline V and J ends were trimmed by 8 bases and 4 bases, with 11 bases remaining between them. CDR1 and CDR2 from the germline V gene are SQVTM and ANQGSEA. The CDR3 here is CSYWGGTEAFF. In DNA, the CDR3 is TGCAGCTACTGGGGTGGCACTGAAGCTTTCTTT.

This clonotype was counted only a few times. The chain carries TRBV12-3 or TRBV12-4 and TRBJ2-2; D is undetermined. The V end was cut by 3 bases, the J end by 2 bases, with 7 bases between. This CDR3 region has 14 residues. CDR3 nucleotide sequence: TGTGCCAGCAGTTTTTGGTCAAACACCGGGGAGCTGTTTTTT. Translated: CASSFWSNTGELFF.

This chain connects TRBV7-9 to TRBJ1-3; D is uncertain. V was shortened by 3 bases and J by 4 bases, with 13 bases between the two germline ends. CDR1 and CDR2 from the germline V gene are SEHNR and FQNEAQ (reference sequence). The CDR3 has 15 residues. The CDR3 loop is CASSFGPLIGNTIYF. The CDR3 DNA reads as TGTGCCAGCAGCTTTGGACCCCTGATCGGAAACACCATATATTTT.

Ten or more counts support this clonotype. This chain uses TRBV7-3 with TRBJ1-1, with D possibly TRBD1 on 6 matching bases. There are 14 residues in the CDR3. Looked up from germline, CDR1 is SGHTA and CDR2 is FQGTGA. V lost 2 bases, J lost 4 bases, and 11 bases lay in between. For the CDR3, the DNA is TGTGCCAGCAGCTTATCAGGGGCCAGCACTGAAGCTTTCTTT. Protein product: CASSLSGASTEAFF.

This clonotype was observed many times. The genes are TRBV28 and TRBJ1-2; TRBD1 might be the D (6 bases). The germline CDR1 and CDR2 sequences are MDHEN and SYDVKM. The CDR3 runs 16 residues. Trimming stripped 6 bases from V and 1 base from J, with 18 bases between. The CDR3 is CASSSPRTGLNYGYTF. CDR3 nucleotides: TGTGCCAGCAGCTCCCCCCGCACAGGGCTTAACTATGGCTACACCTTC.

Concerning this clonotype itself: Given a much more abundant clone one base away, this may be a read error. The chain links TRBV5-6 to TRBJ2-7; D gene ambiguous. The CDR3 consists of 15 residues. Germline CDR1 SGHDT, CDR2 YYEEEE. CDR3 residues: CASSFGPKPLYEQCF. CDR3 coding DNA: TGTGCCAGCAGCTTCGGACCGAAACCACTCTACGAGCAGTGCTTC.

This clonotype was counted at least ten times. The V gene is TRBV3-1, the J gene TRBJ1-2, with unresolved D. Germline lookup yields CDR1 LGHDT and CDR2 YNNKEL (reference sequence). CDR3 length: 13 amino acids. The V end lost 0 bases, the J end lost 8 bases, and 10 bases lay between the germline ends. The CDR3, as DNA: TGTGCCAGCAGCCAAGAAAATAGAGGAGGCTACACCTTC. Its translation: CASSQENRGGYTF.

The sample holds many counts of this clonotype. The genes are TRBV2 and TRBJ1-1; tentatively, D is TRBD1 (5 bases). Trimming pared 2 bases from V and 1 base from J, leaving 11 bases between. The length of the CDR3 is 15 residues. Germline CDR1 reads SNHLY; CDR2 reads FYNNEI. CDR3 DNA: TGTGCCAGCAGTGAACGGGGGTTCCCGAACACTGAAGCTTTCTTT. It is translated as CASSERGFPNTEAFF.

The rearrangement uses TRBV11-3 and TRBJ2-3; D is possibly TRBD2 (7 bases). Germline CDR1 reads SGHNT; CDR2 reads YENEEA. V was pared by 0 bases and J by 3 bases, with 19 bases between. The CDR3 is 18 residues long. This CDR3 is CASSLERLGGGLTDTQYF. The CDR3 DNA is TGTGCCAGCAGCTTAGAGAGGTTGGGGGGGGGCCTGACAGATACGCAGTATTTT.

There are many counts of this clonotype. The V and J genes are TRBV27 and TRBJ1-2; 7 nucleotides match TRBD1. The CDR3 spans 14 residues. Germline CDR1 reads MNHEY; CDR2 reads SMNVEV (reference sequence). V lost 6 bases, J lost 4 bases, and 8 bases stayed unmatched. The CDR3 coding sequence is TGTGCCAGCAGCCCGACAGGGCCCTTCTATGGCTACACCTTC. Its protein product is CASSPTGPFYGYTF.

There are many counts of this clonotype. The CDR3 region has the DNA TGTGCCAGTAGCCTAAAGACAGGGCCAACAAACACTGAAGCTTTCTTT. It encodes CASSLKTGPTNTEAFF. The V gene is TRBV19, the J gene TRBJ1-1, with 7 bases aligning to TRBD1. Germline loops: CDR1 LNHDA, CDR2 SQIVND (reference sequence). V shed 6 bases and J 2 bases; nucleotides not matched to a gene: 12. The CDR3 is 16 residues long. The variable domain in full, with the rest retrieved from reference TRBV19 and TRBJ1-1, is DGGITQSPKYLFRKEGQNVTLSCEQNLNHDAMYWYRQDPGQGLRLIYYSQIVNDFQKGDIAEGYSVSREKKESFPLTVTSAQKNPTAFYLCASSLKTGPTNTEAFFGQGTRLTVV.

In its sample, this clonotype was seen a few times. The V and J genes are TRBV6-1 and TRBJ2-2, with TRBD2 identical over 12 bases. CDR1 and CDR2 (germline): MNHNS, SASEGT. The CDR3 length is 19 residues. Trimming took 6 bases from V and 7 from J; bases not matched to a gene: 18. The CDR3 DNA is TGTGCCAGCAGCTCTCCCAACAGACTAGCGGGAGCGCGAGGCGGGGAGCTGTTTTTT. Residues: CASSSPNRLAGARGGELFF.

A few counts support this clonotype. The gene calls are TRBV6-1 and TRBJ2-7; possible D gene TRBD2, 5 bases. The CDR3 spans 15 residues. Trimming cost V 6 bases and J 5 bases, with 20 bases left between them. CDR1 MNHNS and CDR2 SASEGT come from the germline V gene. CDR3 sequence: CASSNPTRISDEQYF. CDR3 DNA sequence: TGTGCCAGCAGCAACCCTACAAGGATTAGCGACGAGCAGTACTTC.

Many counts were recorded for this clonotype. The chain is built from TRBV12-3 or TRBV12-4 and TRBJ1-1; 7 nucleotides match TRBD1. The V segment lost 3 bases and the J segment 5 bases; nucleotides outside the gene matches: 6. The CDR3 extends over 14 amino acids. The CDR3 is CASSLHSGQTEAFF. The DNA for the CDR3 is TGTGCCAGCAGTTTGCACTCGGGACAGACTGAAGCTTTCTTT.